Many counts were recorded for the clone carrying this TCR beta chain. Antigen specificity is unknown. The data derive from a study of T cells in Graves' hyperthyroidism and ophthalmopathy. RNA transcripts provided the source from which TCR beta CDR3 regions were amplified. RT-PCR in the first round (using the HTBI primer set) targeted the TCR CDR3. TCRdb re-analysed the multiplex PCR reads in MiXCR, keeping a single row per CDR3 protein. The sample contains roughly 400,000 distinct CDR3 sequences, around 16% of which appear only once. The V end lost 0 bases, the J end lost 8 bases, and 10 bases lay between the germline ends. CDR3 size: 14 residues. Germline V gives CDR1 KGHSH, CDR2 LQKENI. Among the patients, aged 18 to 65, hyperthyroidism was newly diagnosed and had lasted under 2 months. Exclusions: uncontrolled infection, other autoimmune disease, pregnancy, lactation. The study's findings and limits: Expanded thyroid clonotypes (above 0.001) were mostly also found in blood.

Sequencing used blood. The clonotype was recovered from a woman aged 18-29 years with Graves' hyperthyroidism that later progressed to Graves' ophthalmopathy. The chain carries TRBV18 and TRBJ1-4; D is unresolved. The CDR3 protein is CASSPPSGEEKLFF. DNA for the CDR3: TGTGCCAGCTCACCACCCTCTGGGGAGGAAAAACTGTTTTTT.